This T cell receptor (beta chain) was recorded in a study of identical twins. Trimming stripped 2 bases from V and 0 bases from J, with 14 bases between. The CDR3 runs 17 residues. The germline CDR1 and CDR2 sequences are MNHEY and SVGAGI. One entry per CDR3 protein, called by TCRdb with MiXCR from the 5' RACE reads. This table holds hundreds of thousands of distinct CDR3 sequences, less than 25% found once. This sample was shared with a second study, whose subject was T cells expressing NK-cell markers. From that report: For over 5 donors, the dominant NKG2C+ clonotypes made up about 1.0-7.5% of their CD8+ T cells. In several donors, dominant clonotypes made up about 25-60.1% of CD3+CD56-NKG2C+ cells.

The sequenced sample was CD4+ T cells sorted from blood. This TCR was sampled from a woman between 18 and 29 years old in good health. The chain employs TRBV6-5 and TRBJ1-3, with D possibly TRBD1 on 6 matching bases. In DNA, the CDR3 is TGTGCCAGCAGTTACAGGGGACAAGCGAGCTCTGGAAACACCATATATTTT. Protein sequence: CASSYRGQASSGNTIYF.